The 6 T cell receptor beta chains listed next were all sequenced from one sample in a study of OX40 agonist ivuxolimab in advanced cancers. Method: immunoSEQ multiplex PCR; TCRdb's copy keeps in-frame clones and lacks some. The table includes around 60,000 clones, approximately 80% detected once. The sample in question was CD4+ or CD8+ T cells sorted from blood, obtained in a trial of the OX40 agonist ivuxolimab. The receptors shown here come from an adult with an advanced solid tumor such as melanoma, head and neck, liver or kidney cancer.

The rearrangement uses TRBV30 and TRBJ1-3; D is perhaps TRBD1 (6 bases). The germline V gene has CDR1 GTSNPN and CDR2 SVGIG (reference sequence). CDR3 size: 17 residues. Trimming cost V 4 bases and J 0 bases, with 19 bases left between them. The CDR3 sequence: CAWTISGQPVSGNTIYF. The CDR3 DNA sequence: TGTGCCTGGACCATCTCAGGACAGCCGGTCTCTGGAAACACCATATATTTT.

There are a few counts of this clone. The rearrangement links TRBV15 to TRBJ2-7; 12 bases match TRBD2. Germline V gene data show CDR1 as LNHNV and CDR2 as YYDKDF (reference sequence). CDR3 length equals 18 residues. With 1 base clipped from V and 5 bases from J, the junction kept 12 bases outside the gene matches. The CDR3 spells CATSRAPGWTSGKNEQYF. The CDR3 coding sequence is TGTGCCACCAGCAGAGCCCCGGGGTGGACTAGCGGGAAGAACGAGCAGTACTTC.

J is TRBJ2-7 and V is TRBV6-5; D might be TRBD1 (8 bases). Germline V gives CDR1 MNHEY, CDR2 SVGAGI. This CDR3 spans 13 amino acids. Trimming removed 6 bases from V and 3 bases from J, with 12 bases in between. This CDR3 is CASRQGGIYEQYV. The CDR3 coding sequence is TGTGCCAGCAGACAGGGGGGGATCTACGAGCAGTACGTC.

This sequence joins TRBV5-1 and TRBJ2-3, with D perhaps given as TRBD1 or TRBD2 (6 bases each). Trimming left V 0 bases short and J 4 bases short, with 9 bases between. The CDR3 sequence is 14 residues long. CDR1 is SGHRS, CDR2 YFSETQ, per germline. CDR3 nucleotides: TGCGCCAGCAGCTTGGGGGGGGCCCCAGATACGCAGTATTTT. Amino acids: CASSLGGAPDTQYF.

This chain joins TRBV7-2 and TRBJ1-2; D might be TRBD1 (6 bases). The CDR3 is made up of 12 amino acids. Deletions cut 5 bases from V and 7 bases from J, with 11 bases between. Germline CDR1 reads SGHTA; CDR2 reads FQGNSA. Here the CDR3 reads CASSKEGVGYTF. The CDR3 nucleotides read TGTGCCAGCAGCAAGGAGGGGGTTGGCTACACCTTC.

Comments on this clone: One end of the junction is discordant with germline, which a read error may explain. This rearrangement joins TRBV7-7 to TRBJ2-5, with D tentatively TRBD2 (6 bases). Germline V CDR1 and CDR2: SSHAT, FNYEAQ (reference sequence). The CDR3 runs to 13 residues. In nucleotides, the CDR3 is TGTGCTAGCAGCATCGGGACTCAAGGAACCCAGTACTTC. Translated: CASSIGTQGTQYF.